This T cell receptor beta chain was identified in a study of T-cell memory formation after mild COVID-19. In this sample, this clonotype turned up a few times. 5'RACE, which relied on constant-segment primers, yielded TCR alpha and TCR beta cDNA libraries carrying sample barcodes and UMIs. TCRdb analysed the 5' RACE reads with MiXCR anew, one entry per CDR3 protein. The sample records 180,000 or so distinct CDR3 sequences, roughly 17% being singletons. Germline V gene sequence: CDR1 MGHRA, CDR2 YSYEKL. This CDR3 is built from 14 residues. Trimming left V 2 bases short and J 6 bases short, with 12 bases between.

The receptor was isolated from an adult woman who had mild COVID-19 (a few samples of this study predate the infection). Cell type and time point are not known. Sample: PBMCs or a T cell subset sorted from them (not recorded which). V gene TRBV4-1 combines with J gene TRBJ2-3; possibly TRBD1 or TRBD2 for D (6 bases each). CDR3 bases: TGCGCCAGCAGCCAACAGGGGAGGTCCGATACGCAGTATTTT. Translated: CASSQQGRSDTQYF.